Following are 15 T cell receptor beta chains from one sample sequenced in a study of blood T cells in healthy people across ages (dated by TCRdb to about 2015). Library preparation employed 5' RACE. The sequencer listed for this sample is Illumina HiSeq 2500. A second roughly 7 to 12 cycle PCR used a sample-barcoded 5' primer and a J-beta primer mix. TCRdb ran its own pipeline on the public reads, namely fastp trimming at Q25 and MiXCR clone calling, and kept in-frame beta chains. All rows with the same CDR3 protein become a single entry with the most common DNA and genes. This sample gives hundreds of thousands of distinct CDR3 sequences in total; 20% to 25% of them show up just once. Of the sample, 22% falls within the top ten clones. Sequencing used blood. The receptors originated from a man in his 70s in good health.

The rearrangement joins TRBV18 to TRBJ2-5; 7 bases are shared with TRBD1. The trim removed 2 bases at V and 3 bases at J, leaving 12 bases unmatched. Germline assignment: CDR1 KGHSH and CDR2 LQKENI. The CDR3 has 17 residues. This chain's CDR3 is CASSPAPGDRAKETQYF. The CDR3 nucleotides are TGTGCCAGCTCACCAGCTCCTGGAGACAGGGCAAAAGAGACCCAGTACTTC.

V is TRBV5-1 and J is TRBJ2-7, with TRBD2 matching 10 bases. The germline V gene has CDR1 SGHRS and CDR2 YFSETQ. This CDR3 has 15 residues. V gave up 4 bases and J gave up 3 bases; unmatched junction bases: 7. The CDR3 sequence: CASSQGLAANYEQYF. The DNA of the CDR3 is TGCGCCAGCAGCCAAGGACTAGCGGCCAACTACGAGCAGTACTTC.

CDR3 in DNA: TGCAGTGCTGACCTCGGGAGGGAGACCCAGTACTTC. It specifies CSADLGRETQYF. The rearrangement uses TRBV20-1 and TRBJ2-5; 7 bases are a match to TRBD2. There are 12 residues in the CDR3. Germline V lookup: CDR1 DFQATT, CDR2 SNEGSKA (reference sequence). The V and J ends lost 5 bases and 5 bases, in that order; junction bases with no gene match: 5.

To note about this clonotype: Its ends do not fully match the called genes, so a read error is possible. CDR3 residues: CASSPRAGGDNGQFF. The CDR3 DNA reads as TGTGCCAGCAGCCCCAGGGCGGGGGGGGACAATGGGCAGTTCTTC. The J gene is TRBJ2-1, the V gene TRBV11-2; 9 bases line up with TRBD2. CDR3 length equals 15 residues. In germline, CDR1 is SGHAT, CDR2 FQNNGV. Variable domain in full (rest from reference TRBV11-2 and TRBJ2-1): EAGVAQSPRYKIIEKRQSVAFWCNPISGHATLYWYQQILGQGPKLLIQFQNNGVVDDSQLPKDRFSAERLKGVDSTLKIQPAKLEDSAVYLCASSPRAGGDNGQFFGPGTRLTVL.

The J gene is TRBJ2-7, the V gene TRBV7-2; 10 bases map to TRBD2. Germline V lookup: CDR1 SGHTA, CDR2 FQGNSA. The CDR3 length is 15 residues. V was pared by 6 bases and J by 1 base, with 6 bases of the junction left unmatched. The CDR3 DNA sequence: TGTGCCAGCAGTTCATCTAGCGGGAGTTCCTACGAGCAGTACGTC. Translation: CASSSSSGSSYEQYV.

This CDR3 is CSVVGGRDTEAFF. The CDR3 DNA is TGCAGCGTTGTGGGGGGTAGGGACACTGAAGCTTTCTTT. V is TRBV29-1 and J is TRBJ1-1; possibly TRBD1 for D (5 bases). Trimming cost V 4 bases and J 3 bases, with 12 bases left between them. The CDR3 is 13 amino acids. CDR1 and CDR2 from the germline V gene are SQVTM and ANQGSEA.

The chain's CDR3 is CASSLVGVGNGYGYTF. CDR3 in DNA: TGTGCCAGCAGCCTCGTGGGAGTAGGGAATGGCTATGGCTACACCTTC. The J gene is TRBJ1-2, the V gene TRBV5-6; no firm D call. The germline gives CDR1 SGHDT, CDR2 YYEEEE. CDR3 length equals 16 residues. V lost 4 bases and J lost 4, with 20 bases in between.

The chain uses TRBV10-3 and TRBJ2-6; tentatively, D is TRBD2 (6 bases). The length of the CDR3 is 18 residues. Trimming took off 5 bases at V and 1 base at J, with 18 bases between the two ends. Germline V CDR1 and CDR2: ENHRY, SYGVKD. The chain's CDR3 is CAISTGLSTKSGANVLTF. CDR3 coding DNA: TGTGCCATCAGTACGGGACTCTCAACGAAGTCTGGGGCCAACGTCCTGACTTTC.

This clonotype was detected only a few times. The chain links TRBV7-9 to TRBJ1-1; D unresolved. The germline V gene encodes CDR1 SEHNR and CDR2 FQNEAQ (reference sequence). There are 14 residues in the CDR3. V lost 5 bases, J lost 9 bases, and 19 bases lay in between. Written as DNA, the CDR3 is TGTGCCAGCAGCGCGTCCCCCCGGGAGGAACAAGCTTTCTTT. This gives the protein CASSASPREEQAFF.

The chain recombines TRBV5-1 with TRBJ2-5; 10 bases line up with TRBD1. V lost 5 bases and J lost 4; bases outside the gene matches: 5. CDR1 is SGHRS and CDR2 is YFSETQ in the germline V gene. CDR3 length: 14 amino acids. CDR3 bases: TGCGCCAGCAGTGCCGGGACAGGGGTAGAGACCCAGTACTTC. It is translated as CASSAGTGVETQYF.

In this sample, this clonotype turned up a few times. The genes are TRBV20-1 and TRBJ1-3, with 7 positions matching TRBD1. The CDR3 has 17 amino acids. Germline CDR1 reads DFQATT; CDR2 reads SNEGSKA (reference sequence). V was clipped by 0 bases and J by 2 bases; unmatched bases: 10. CDR3 region: CSARDLGKGTAGNTIYF. CDR3 in DNA: TGCAGTGCTAGAGATTTGGGTAAAGGGACAGCTGGAAACACCATATATTTT.

The chain uses TRBV7-2 and TRBJ2-1; a weak D match, TRBD2 (6 bases). The tail of the sequence fits TRBJ2-5 better, so the J call may be wrong. Germline V gene sequence: CDR1 SGHTA, CDR2 FQGNSA. The CDR3 is made up of 13 amino acids. Here the CDR3 DNA reads TGTGCCAGCAGCTTAGGGGCTAGCGTGGCCCAGTACTTC. Protein sequence: CASSLGASVAQYF.

This clonotype was found a few times. The V and J genes are TRBV29-1 and TRBJ2-3; 8 bases align to TRBD2. V lost 8 bases, J lost 3 bases, and 13 bases stayed unmatched. This CDR3 region has 15 residues. CDR1 SQVTM and CDR2 ANQGSEA come from the germline V gene. CDR3 protein: CSSPMEAGATDTQYF. CDR3 DNA: TGCAGCTCCCCTATGGAAGCGGGAGCTACAGATACGCAGTATTTT.

The rearrangement joins TRBV7-6 to TRBJ1-4; perhaps TRBD1 as D (6 bases). The CDR3 covers 15 residues. Germline-derived CDR1 and CDR2 are SGHVS and FNYEAQ. The V end lost 4 bases, the J end lost 8 bases, and 17 bases lay between the germline ends. The DNA of the CDR3 is TGTGCCAGCAGCTCCTTGCGGGGGGCGGACGAAAAACTGTTTTTT. It encodes CASSSLRGADEKLFF. The whole variable domain, filled in from reference TRBV7-6 and TRBJ1-4, reads GAGVSQSPRYKVTKRGQDVALRCDPISGHVSLYWYRQALGQGPEFLTYFNYEAQQDKSGLPNDRFSAERPEGSISTLTIQRTEQRDSAMYRCASSSLRGADEKLFFGSGTQLSVL.

This clonotype was counted between two and nine times. The rearrangement uses TRBV28 and TRBJ2-4; D gene uncertain. The germline CDR1 and CDR2 sequences are MDHEN and SYDVKM. The CDR3 runs 11 residues. Between the trimmed V and J ends, which lost 1 base and 9 bases, there was a span of 4 bases. CDR3 sequence: CASSLSSIQYF. The CDR3 DNA reads TGTGCCAGCAGTTTATCCAGCATTCAGTACTTC.